This T cell receptor (beta chain) comes out of a study of regulatory T cells in long-lasting Graves disease. Arm-PCR of CDR3 regions with iRepertoire HTBI primers generated TCR beta libraries. TCRdb called the multiplex PCR reads again in MiXCR, with one record for every CDR3 protein. This sample has 300,000 to 400,000 distinct CDR3 sequences, with around a sixth found just once. The time point here: newly diagnosed GD, antithyroid drugs for less than 3 months. The authors made the TCR library using RNA they extracted from PBMCs. The V end lost 6 bases, the J end lost 0 bases, and 13 bases lay between the germline ends. The CDR3 is made up of 15 amino acids. From germline, CDR1 is MNHNS and CDR2 SASEGT. Findings of the study overall: When disease was persistent, TRBV28, TRBJ1-2 and TRBJ2-5 were the favored segments. Patients whose Graves' disease persisted exhibited lower TCR diversity than those newly diagnosed.

This clonotype was seen a handful of times. Its specificity is not known. The rearrangement uses TRBV6-1 and TRBJ2-3; a possible D gene is TRBD1 (6 bases). The source of this sequence is a female donor with Graves disease. The sequencing here drew on peripheral blood mononuclear cells (PBMCs), taken at new diagnosis, from a patient treated with antithyroid drugs. DNA of the CDR3: TGTGCCAGCAGCTCGACAGGCCTTAGCACAGATACGCAGTATTTT. Amino acids: CASSSTGLSTDTQYF.